These T cell receptor beta chains were read from a single sample in a study of sequential checkpoint blockade in melanoma. TCRdb's table, derived via immunoSEQ multiplex PCR, lists solely in-frame clones and lacks some. The sample records 17,000 or so clones, less than 75% being singletons. The starting material was CD8+ T cells sorted from blood (inferred from file names), obtained from a patient given nivolumab and ipilimumab in sequence. The origin of the receptors is a human donor with melanoma. Each CDR3 is given without its conserved first and last residue. Each record gives: D gene, V gene, J gene, CDR3 protein. D genes are given only for firm matches.

TRBD2	TRBV10-3	TRBJ2-5	AISDSPSGSTDETQY
-	TRBV4-3	TRBJ2-4	ASSPWSGENIQY
-	TRBV6-5	TRBJ1-1	ASSYSSRTEAF
-	TRBV27	TRBJ2-2	ASSSIQGYGELF
-	TRBV12-5	TRBJ1-3	ASGLGDSSGNTIY
TRBD1	TRBV27	TRBJ1-2	ASSIHPGGRANGYT
-	TRBV19	TRBJ1-5	ASSPMAEAHQPQH
-	TRBV9	TRBJ1-6	ASSHLGTTYNSPLH
-	TRBV9	TRBJ1-2	ASSVGGGAAT
TRBD2	TRBV9	TRBJ2-5	ASSPGGGTQETQY
TRBD1	TRBV7-9	TRBJ1-1	ASSQPGQGNTEAF
-	TRBV4-3	TRBJ2-5	ASSRADDQETQY
-	TRBV27	TRBJ1-2	ASSASGGSHYGYT
-	TRBV6-5	TRBJ2-1	ASSYGRYNEQF
TRBD2	TRBV5-5	TRBJ2-7	ASSSGLAGAEQY
TRBD1	TRBV10-3	TRBJ1-1	AISDRTGDTEAF
TRBD1	TRBV7-7	TRBJ2-5	ASSLMQGQGSQETQY
TRBD2	TRBV9	TRBJ2-7	ASSASGGAAYEQY
TRBD1	TRBV6-6	TRBJ2-7	ASSYPDRGRYEQY
TRBD2	TRBV7-2	TRBJ2-7	ASSFGGRGFEQY
-	TRBV9	TRBJ2-7	ASSVESQGPAYEQY
-	TRBV6-1	TRBJ2-1	ASSENGSPLNEQF
TRBD1	TRBV11-2	TRBJ1-2	ASSLGLRQGGEGYT